This T cell receptor (beta chain) was sequenced in a study of shared clonotypes between healthy human individuals. It was into CD45RA+ naive and CD45RA-negative memory subsets that the CD4+ cells were split. As regards this clone: Antigen: not known.

The V gene's germline CDR1 is SGHAT and CDR2 FQNNGV. The CDR3 is 12 amino acids. Trimming pared 0 bases from V and 7 bases from J, leaving 4 bases between. TCRdb's table, derived via immunoSEQ multiplex PCR, lists solely in-frame clones and lacks some. The sample has roughly 530,000 clones, 96% seen once. Findings and caveats of the study: Investigators collected only blood, and repertoires in tissues likely differ. Clonotypes that were shared across four donors made up approximately 5% of naive CD4 clonotypes.

The sequenced material came from naive CD4+ T cells sorted from blood. This sample's subset: CD45RA+ positively selected. This sequence originates from a woman aged 30 to 39 in good health. V and J are TRBV11-2 and TRBJ1-5; no clear D gene. CDR3 loop: CASSLEGQPQHF. CDR3 in DNA: TGTGCCAGCAGCTTAGAGGGCCAGCCCCAGCATTTT.